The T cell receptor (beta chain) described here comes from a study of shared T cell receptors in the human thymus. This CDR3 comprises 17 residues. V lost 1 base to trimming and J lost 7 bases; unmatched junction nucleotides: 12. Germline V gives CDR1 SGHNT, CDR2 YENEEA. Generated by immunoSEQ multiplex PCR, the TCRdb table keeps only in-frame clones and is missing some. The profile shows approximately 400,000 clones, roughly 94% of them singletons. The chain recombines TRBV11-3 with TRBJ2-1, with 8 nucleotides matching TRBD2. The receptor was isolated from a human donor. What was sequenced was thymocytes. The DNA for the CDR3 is TGTGCCAGCAGCTTAGCGGGAGGGCCCTCCCCTACAAATGAGCAGTTCTTC. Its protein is CASSLAGGPSPTNEQFF.